The present entry profiles one TCR beta chain with its context. There is no known antigen for this receptor. The input lacks base qualities; no much larger clone sits a single base away. This entry is derived from a study of PD-L1 blockade in urothelial cancer (dated by TCRdb to about 2017). Concerning the study at large: Therapy was started at some point between 2014 and 2016 for all patients, and atezolizumab 1,200 mg was administered intravenously every 3 weeks. Blood samples were analyzed at 3 weeks after treatment start (second dose) and at 6 weeks after treatment start. In the same patients, whole exome sequencing and RNA sequencing of pretreatment tumors were performed in addition to TCR sequencing. An ECOG performance status of 0 or 1 was recorded for the patients, and 0 to 3 prior chemotherapy regimens had been received by the patients. An exploratory multi-omic analysis was conducted of the somatic, immune and clinical correlates of response to PD-L1 blockade with atezolizumab in urothelial cancer. Pretreatment tumor samples, along with matched peripheral blood collected serially before and after atezolizumab treatment, underwent TCR sequencing. Durable clinical benefit was achieved by nine patients and was not achieved by 20 patients. Blood samples yielded a median of around 140,000 T cells and more than 80,000 unique TCRs, with median clonality 0.080. Progression-free survival longer than 6 months counted as durable clinical benefit, and TCR features were additionally tested against both progression-free and overall survival. Twenty-nine patients had pretreatment blood TCR-seq, some 24 had at least one posttreatment blood collection, and some 24 had tumor TCR-seq. About 85% of the roughly 29 patients were males with bladder-origin urothelial cancer, and about 65% of the 29 reported a prior smoking history. Overall results and qualifications from the work: Among patients with durable benefit, tumor-associated TCR clones showed greater expansion in peripheral blood 3 weeks after treatment started (n ≈ 23, p = 0.022). Because the sample size was small (n ≈ 31) and many of the analyses were exploratory, the results are meant to be hypothesis-generating. A pretreatment peripheral blood TCR clonality below the median was linked to improved progression-free and overall survival.

From its cysteine to its phenylalanine, the CDR3 spans 18 amino acids. Just the 54-base CDR3 DNA is kept, in frame starting at base 1. V and J are trimmed by 3 bases and 2 bases, and the gene matches miss 13 bases of the junction. CDR1 is given as SGHAT and CDR2 as FQNNGV, both from the germline V gene. The sample's time point label, in plain terms: pretreatment peripheral blood. A total of under 35 patients with locally advanced or metastatic urothelial carcinoma, treated at Memorial Sloan Kettering on a trial protocol, made up the cohort. Peripheral blood mononuclear cells were collected pretreatment and during treatment, with between 1 and 8 total time points obtained per patient. The Qiagen DNeasy Blood extraction kit was used to purify genomic DNA from total PBMCs and tumor samples. Collected pretreatment and during treatment, PBMCs were isolated and stored as previously described. To estimate absolute template abundance from read counts, synthetic TCR analog templates were spiked into each PCR. The immunoSEQ assay used bias-controlled V and J gene primers to amplify TCRbeta CDR3 regions from genomic DNA. Rearranged TCRbeta segments were sequenced at approximately 20X coverage. As for the original processing: Sequencing errors were corrected by clustering, and CDR3s were annotated against IMGT so that V, D and J genes could be assigned. Out-of-frame and stop-codon sequences were excluded, and only productive TCRbeta rearrangements were used in downstream analyses. Clonality was computed as one minus Shannon entropy normalized by the log of the number of unique productive sequences. Fisher's exact test with Benjamini-Hochberg correction, at a threshold of adjusted p below 0.01, was used to find clones that differed between time points or between blood and tumor. TCRdb took over this immuneACCESS table, retaining in-frame rearrangements with V and J assigned. Such tables are incomplete; in checked studies, under half of the missing clones stem from an unresolved V gene, and the remainder is unexplained. V and J calls and clone size are as listed in that table; D and trimming were resolved from the DNA. This sample has 30,000 to 40,000 clones in its table, and around four fifths of those were observed once. The top ten clones comprise 15% of the sample.

The sequence was collected from a man of 80 years or more with urothelial cancer. Sequences were derived from PBMCs, sampled around atezolizumab (anti-PD-L1) treatment. The chain is assembled from TRBV11-2 and TRBJ2-7; 10 junctional bases match TRBD2. The nucleotides are TGTGCCAGCAGCTTCGTTCCGGCGACTAGCGGGTTTACCTACGAGCAGTACTTC. Its coded protein is CASSFVPATSGFTYEQYF.